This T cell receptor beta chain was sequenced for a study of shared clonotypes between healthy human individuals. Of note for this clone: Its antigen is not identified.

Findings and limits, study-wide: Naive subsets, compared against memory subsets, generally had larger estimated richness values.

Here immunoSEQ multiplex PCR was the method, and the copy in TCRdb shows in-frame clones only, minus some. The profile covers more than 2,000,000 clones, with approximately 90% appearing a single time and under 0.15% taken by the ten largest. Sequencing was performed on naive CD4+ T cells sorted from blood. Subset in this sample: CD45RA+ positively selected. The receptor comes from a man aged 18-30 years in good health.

CDR3 loop: CASSFWGRGTNTEAFF. In nucleotides, the CDR3 is TGTGCCAGCAGCTTTTGGGGGCGAGGGACTAACACTGAAGCTTTCTTT. V and J are TRBV7-9 and TRBJ1-1, with D possibly TRBD1 on 6 matching bases. The CDR3 spans 16 residues. Germline V gene data show CDR1 as SEHNR and CDR2 as FQNEAQ (reference sequence). Trimming shortened V by 3 bases and J by 2 bases, and 16 bases separated the two germline ends.